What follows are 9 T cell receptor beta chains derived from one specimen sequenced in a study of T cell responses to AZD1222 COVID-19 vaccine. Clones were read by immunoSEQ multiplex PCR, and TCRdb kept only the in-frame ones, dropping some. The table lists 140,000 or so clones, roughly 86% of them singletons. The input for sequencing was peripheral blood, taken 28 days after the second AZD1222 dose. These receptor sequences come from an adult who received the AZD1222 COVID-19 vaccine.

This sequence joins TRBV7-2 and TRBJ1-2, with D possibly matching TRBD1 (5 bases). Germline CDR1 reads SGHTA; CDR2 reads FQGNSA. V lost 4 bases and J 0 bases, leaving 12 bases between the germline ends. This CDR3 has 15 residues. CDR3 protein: CASSSGQETNYGYTF. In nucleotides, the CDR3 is TGTGCCAGCAGCTCAGGACAAGAGACTAACTATGGCTACACCTTC. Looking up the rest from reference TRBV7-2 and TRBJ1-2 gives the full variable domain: GAGVSQSPSNKVTEKGKDVELRCDPISGHTALYWYRQSLGQGLEFLIYFQGNSAPDKSGLPSDRFSAERTGGSVSTLTIQRTQQEDSAVYLCASSSGQETNYGYTFGSGTRLTVV.

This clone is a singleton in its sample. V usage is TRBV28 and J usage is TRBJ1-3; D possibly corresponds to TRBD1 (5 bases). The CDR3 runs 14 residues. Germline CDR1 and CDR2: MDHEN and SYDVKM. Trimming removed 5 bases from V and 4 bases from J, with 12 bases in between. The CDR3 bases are TGTGCCAGCAGTCCCCCGCGGGGCGGAAACACCATATATTTT. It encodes CASSPPRGGNTIYF.

CDR3 DNA: TGTGCCAGCAGGTTGGGAGATACGCAGTATTTT. Protein sequence: CASRLGDTQYF. V usage is TRBV12-3 or TRBV12-4 and J usage is TRBJ2-3; D is ambiguous. CDR3 length: 11 amino acids. V gave up 6 bases and J gave up 5 bases, with 6 bases separating them.

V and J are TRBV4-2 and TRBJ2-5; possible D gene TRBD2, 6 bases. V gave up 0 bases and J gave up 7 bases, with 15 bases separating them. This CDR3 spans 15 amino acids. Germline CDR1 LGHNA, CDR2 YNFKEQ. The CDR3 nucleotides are TGTGCCAGCAGCCAAGAGGAGGGGAGTGAATGGACCCAGTACTTC. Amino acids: CASSQEEGSEWTQYF.

The CDR3, as DNA: TGCAGCGCAAGCAGCAGCAATCAGCCCCAGCATTTT. Amino acids: CSASSSNQPQHF. This chain joins TRBV29-1 and TRBJ1-5; D remains unclear. Trimming took off 7 bases at V and 1 base at J, with 8 bases between the two ends. In germline, CDR1 is SQVTM, CDR2 ANQGSEA. The CDR3 has 12 amino acids.

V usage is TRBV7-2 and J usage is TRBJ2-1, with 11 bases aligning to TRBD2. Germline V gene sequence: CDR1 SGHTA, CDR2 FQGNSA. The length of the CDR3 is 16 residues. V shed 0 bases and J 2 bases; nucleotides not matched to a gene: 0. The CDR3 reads CASSLASGGAYNEQFF. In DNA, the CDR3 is TGTGCCAGCAGCTTAGCTAGCGGGGGGGCCTACAATGAGCAGTTCTTC.

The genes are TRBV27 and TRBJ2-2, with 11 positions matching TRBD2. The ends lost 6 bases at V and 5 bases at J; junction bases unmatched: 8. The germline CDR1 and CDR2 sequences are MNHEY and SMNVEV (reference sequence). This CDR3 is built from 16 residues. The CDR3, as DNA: TGTGCCAGCAGGGGTAGCGGGAGGGCCGGAACCGGGGAGCTGTTTTTT. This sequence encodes CASRGSGRAGTGELFF.

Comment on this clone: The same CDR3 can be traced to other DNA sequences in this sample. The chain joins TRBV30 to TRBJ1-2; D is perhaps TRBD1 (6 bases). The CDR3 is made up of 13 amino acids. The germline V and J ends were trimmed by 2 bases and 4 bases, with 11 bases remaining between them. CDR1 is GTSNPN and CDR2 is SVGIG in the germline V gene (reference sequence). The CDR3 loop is CAWSPTGRYGYTF. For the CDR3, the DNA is TGTGCCTGGAGTCCGACAGGCCGCTATGGCTACACCTTC. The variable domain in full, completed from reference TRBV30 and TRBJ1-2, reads SQTIHQWPATLVQPVGSPLSLECTVEGTSNPNLYWYRQAAGRGLQLLFYSVGIGQISSEVPQNLSASRPQDRQFILSSKKLLLSDSGFYLCAWSPTGRYGYTFGSGTRLTVV.

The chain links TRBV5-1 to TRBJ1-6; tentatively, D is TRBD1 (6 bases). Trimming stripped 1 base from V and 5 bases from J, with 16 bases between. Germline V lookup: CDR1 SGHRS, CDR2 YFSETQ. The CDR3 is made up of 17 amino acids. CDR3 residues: CASSLTPQGGDNSPLHF. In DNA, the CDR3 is TGCGCCAGCAGCTTGACTCCACAGGGAGGGGATAATTCACCCCTCCACTTT.